This TCR beta chain was captured by sequencing in a study of blood T cell repertoires in COVID-19. Study-wide background: The samples span acute and convalescent COVID-19 from the United States, Italy and Spain. The cDNA or gDNA used as material had been derived from T cells, B-cell-depleted T cells, or PBMCs.

In the authors' workflow: The authors estimated nucleated cell counts from reference gene primer amplification. The assay was immunoSEQ multiplex PCR, and TCRdb's table has in-frame clones only and misses some. That table is the source of V, J and clone size, and D and trimming were worked out from the DNA. Of around 160,000 clones in the sample, more than 90% are singletons; the top ten hold 15% to 20%. The germline V gene encodes CDR1 MNHNY and CDR2 SVGAGI (reference sequence). The CDR3 contains 15 residues. V dropped 8 bases and J dropped 7; count of bases not matched to a gene: 11. The source of this sequence is a man in his 60s with active or convalescent COVID-19. J is TRBJ1-2 and V is TRBV6-6, with 12 positions matching TRBD1. Sequencing used peripheral blood. CDR3 amino acids: CASHLGTGGEFGYTF. The DNA of the CDR3 is TGTGCCAGCCACCTGGGGACAGGGGGCGAATTTGGCTACACCTTC.